These 32 T cell receptor beta chains share one sample of origin, sequenced in a study of T cell responses to AZD1222 COVID-19 vaccine. Using immunoSEQ multiplex PCR, the repertoire was profiled, and TCRdb retains in-frame clones only, with some absent. Altogether approximately 96,000 clones are present, about 90% being singletons, with the ten largest covering 9.5% to 13%. Source: peripheral blood, taken 28 days after the second AZD1222 dose. Every receptor here comes from an adult who received the AZD1222 COVID-19 vaccine.

This rearrangement joins TRBV5-1 to TRBJ1-1, with D uncertain. The CDR3 consists of 13 residues. V gave up 4 bases and J gave up 3 bases, with 10 bases separating them. Germline V lookup: CDR1 SGHRS, CDR2 YFSETQ. The CDR3 DNA reads TGCGCCAGCAGCGCCGGGTTGCACACTGAAGCTTTCTTT. Its protein is CASSAGLHTEAFF.

This chain links TRBV30 with TRBJ2-3; 13 bases align to TRBD2. J was trimmed by 6 bases and V by 5 bases; bases with no gene match: 11. The CDR3 runs 16 residues. CDR1 and CDR2 (germline): GTSNPN, SVGIG (reference sequence). CDR3 region: CAWSFGLAGAGDTQYF. CDR3 nucleotide sequence: TGTGCCTGGTCTTTTGGACTAGCGGGAGCGGGGGATACGCAGTATTTT.

Only a few counts were recorded for this clone. The chain has TRBV2 and TRBJ2-2; 8 positions match TRBD2. The CDR3 loop spans 15 amino acids. The V gene's germline CDR1 is SNHLY and CDR2 FYNNEI. Losses at the gene ends were 6 bases for V and 4 bases for J; bases not matched to a gene: 7. The CDR3 coding sequence is TGTGCCAGCAGGGGAGTAGCGGGACCCACCGGGGAGCTGTTTTTT. This translates into CASRGVAGPTGELFF.

The genes are TRBV5-1 and TRBJ1-2; D call uncertain. This CDR3 has 13 amino acids. CDR1 SGHRS and CDR2 YFSETQ come from the germline V gene. The V and J ends lost 2 bases and 2 bases respectively, with 7 bases between them. Here the CDR3 reads CASSFPPNYGYTF. CDR3 nucleotides: TGCGCCAGCAGCTTCCCACCCAACTATGGCTACACCTTC.

The chain joins TRBV19 to TRBJ2-5; no clear D gene. Germline-derived CDR1 and CDR2 are LNHDA and SQIVND (reference sequence). V lost 3 bases to trimming and J lost 5 bases, with 7 bases between them. The CDR3 loop spans 12 amino acids. For the CDR3, the DNA is TGTGCCAGTAGTATCACTGGGGAGACCCAGTACTTC. This encodes CASSITGETQYF. The variable domain in full, completed from reference TRBV19 and TRBJ2-5, reads DGGITQSPKYLFRKEGQNVTLSCEQNLNHDAMYWYRQDPGQGLRLIYYSQIVNDFQKGDIAEGYSVSREKKESFPLTVTSAQKNPTAFYLCASSITGETQYFGPGTRLLVL.

The chain employs TRBV10-3 and TRBJ2-2, with no clear D. CDR1 is ENHRY, CDR2 SYGVKD, per germline. Trimming took 7 bases from V and 7 from J, leaving 19 bases between them. This CDR3 comprises 15 residues. The CDR3 nucleotides are TGTGCCATCAACCATCCAGGAGATACCGGCGGGGAGCTGTTTTTT. Amino acids: CAINHPGDTGGELFF.

The rearrangement uses TRBV29-1 and TRBJ1-2; no firm D call. Germline assignment: CDR1 SQVTM and CDR2 ANQGSEA. The CDR3 runs 12 residues. Between the trimmed V and J ends, which lost 6 bases and 3 bases, there was a span of 11 bases. The CDR3 coding sequence is TGCAGCGTCATGTCCCTGGACTATGGCTACACCTTC. It codes for CSVMSLDYGYTF.

The chain employs TRBV2 and TRBJ1-2, with D tentatively TRBD1 (6 bases). This CDR3 is built from 16 residues. With 4 bases removed from V and 2 bases from J, the gap between germline ends came to 17 bases. CDR1 and CDR2 from the germline V gene are SNHLY and FYNNEI. CDR3 protein: CASSGGGGRSNYGYTF. In DNA form, the CDR3 reads TGTGCCAGCAGTGGAGGAGGGGGAAGGTCCAACTATGGCTACACCTTC.

This clone was observed once. The chain uses TRBV19 and TRBJ1-5, with TRBD1 matching over 7 bases. The CDR3 contains 14 residues. Germline V gene data show CDR1 as LNHDA and CDR2 as SQIVND (reference sequence). Trimming took 4 bases from V and 6 from J; bases not matched to a gene: 6. In DNA, the CDR3 is TGTGCCAGTAGTACACAGGGGCCGGGTCAGCCCCAGCATTTT. It is translated as CASSTQGPGQPQHF.

The V and J genes are TRBV7-3 and TRBJ2-2; D is unclear. The CDR3 has 12 amino acids. V was shortened by 3 bases and J by 4 bases, with 3 bases between the two germline ends. The germline V gene encodes CDR1 SGHTA and CDR2 FQGTGA. The CDR3 bases are TGTGCCAGCAGCTTTGGCACCGGGGAGCTGTTTTTT. This sequence encodes CASSFGTGELFF. Looking up the rest from reference TRBV7-3 and TRBJ2-2 gives the full variable domain: GAGVSQTPSNKVTEKGKYVELRCDPISGHTALYWYRQSLGQGPEFLIYFQGTGAADDSGLPNDRFFAVRPEGSVSTLKIQRTERGDSAVYLCASSFGTGELFFGEGSRLTVL.

J is TRBJ2-7 and V is TRBV13; D may be TRBD2 (6 bases). Germline V lookup: CDR1 PRHDT, CDR2 FYEKMQ (reference sequence). Trimming took 4 bases from V and 5 from J, leaving 12 bases between them. This CDR3 is built from 13 residues. CDR3 loop: CASSSRRANEQYF. CDR3 DNA: TGTGCCAGCAGCTCCCGGAGGGCTAACGAGCAGTACTTC.

The chain recombines TRBV6-5 with TRBJ1-2; possibly TRBD1 for D (5 bases). This CDR3 has 14 residues. The germline V and J ends were trimmed by 6 bases and 7 bases, with 18 bases remaining between them. Germline V CDR1 and CDR2: MNHEY, SVGAGI. The CDR3 sequence: CASSSFRRGGGYTF. The CDR3 region has the DNA TGTGCCAGCAGCTCCTTCAGGAGGGGAGGTGGCTACACCTTC.

J is TRBJ2-4 and V is TRBV28; 7 positions agree with TRBD1. CDR1 and CDR2 (germline): MDHEN, SYDVKM. The V and J ends lost 6 bases and 2 bases, in that order; junction bases with no gene match: 7. The CDR3 length is 15 residues. The CDR3 bases are TGTGCCAGCAGCGTACCGACAGGGCCCAAAAACATTCAGTACTTC. Translating it yields CASSVPTGPKNIQYF.

This chain joins TRBV18 and TRBJ1-4, with D unresolved. CDR3 length equals 14 residues. Germline V lookup: CDR1 KGHSH, CDR2 LQKENI. The V and J ends lost 2 bases and 3 bases respectively, with 7 bases between them. CDR3 in amino acids: CASSPSLSNEKLFF. The CDR3 nucleotides are TGTGCCAGCTCACCATCCCTTTCTAATGAAAAACTGTTTTTT.

The CDR3 bases are TGTGCCAGCACCGCGCAGGGGCCCATTGATTATAGCAATCAGCCCCAGCATTTT. Translating gives CASTAQGPIDYSNQPQHF. The gene calls are TRBV28 and TRBJ1-5; D is possibly TRBD1 (6 bases). Germline V gene sequence: CDR1 MDHEN, CDR2 SYDVKM. This CDR3 region has 18 residues. Trimming pared 7 bases from V and 0 bases from J, leaving 22 bases between.

V gene TRBV28 combines with J gene TRBJ1-5, with 9 positions matching TRBD1. With 5 bases clipped from V and 4 bases from J, the junction kept 12 bases outside the gene matches. The CDR3 has 17 residues. The germline V gene has CDR1 MDHEN and CDR2 SYDVKM. The CDR3 sequence is CASSRYQGQGGNQPQHF. DNA of the CDR3: TGTGCCAGCAGTCGTTACCAGGGACAGGGAGGGAATCAGCCCCAGCATTTT. The full variable domain, its missing parts supplied by reference TRBV28 and TRBJ1-5, is DVKVTQSSRYLVKRTGEKVFLECVQDMDHENMFWYRQDPGLGLRLIYFSYDVKMKEKGDIPEGYSVSREKKERFSLILESASTNQTSMYLCASSRYQGQGGNQPQHFGDGTRLSIL.

The J gene is TRBJ1-4, the V gene TRBV9; tentatively, D is TRBD1 (5 bases). CDR1 is SGDLS, CDR2 YYNGEE, per germline. This CDR3 is 14 amino acids long. Between the trimmed V and J ends, which lost 3 bases and 4 bases, there was a span of 10 bases. The CDR3 protein is CASSERGFNEKLFF. The CDR3 DNA reads TGTGCCAGCAGCGAACGGGGCTTTAATGAAAAACTGTTTTTT.

Comment on this clone: This CDR3 is also generated by other DNA sequences in the sample. The rearrangement uses TRBV5-1 and TRBJ1-2; 11 positions match TRBD1. Germline lookup yields CDR1 SGHRS and CDR2 YFSETQ. The CDR3 spans 13 residues. V shed 3 bases and J 8 bases; nucleotides not matched to a gene: 3. CDR3 sequence (DNA): TGCGCCAGCAGCTCGGGACAGGGGGACGGCTACACCTTC. Amino acid sequence: CASSSGQGDGYTF.

This chain links TRBV7-3 with TRBJ1-1; D uncertain. From germline, CDR1 is SGHTA and CDR2 FQGTGA. V was shortened by 6 bases and J by 1 base, with 9 bases between the two germline ends. CDR3 length: 13 residues. Written as DNA, the CDR3 is TGTGCCAGCAGGGGCACAAGGAACACTGAAGCTTTCTTT. Translation: CASRGTRNTEAFF.

The chain uses TRBV7-9 and TRBJ2-3; D is perhaps TRBD2 (6 bases). This CDR3 contains 16 residues. Trimming removed 8 bases at V and 2 bases at J, with 20 bases between. The germline V gene has CDR1 SEHNR and CDR2 FQNEAQ (reference sequence). DNA of the CDR3: TGTGCCAGCGGTCTCGATAAAGGGAGGACCACAGATACGCAGTATTTT. Its protein product is CASGLDKGRTTDTQYF.

This clone appeared a few times. The chain combines TRBV7-9 with TRBJ2-4; 9 nucleotides match TRBD1. The trim removed 5 bases at V and 0 bases at J, leaving 8 bases unmatched. In germline, CDR1 is SEHNR, CDR2 FQNEAQ (reference sequence). This CDR3 is built from 17 residues. CDR3 sequence: CASSQGQGALAKNIQYF. The CDR3 bases are TGTGCCAGCAGCCAGGGACAGGGTGCCCTAGCCAAAAACATTCAGTACTTC.

The chain couples TRBV4-1 to TRBJ1-2, with 9 bases fitting TRBD1. J was trimmed by 3 bases and V by 3 bases; bases with no gene match: 5. The CDR3 loop spans 15 amino acids. Germline V gene lookup returns CDR1 MGHRA and CDR2 YSYEKL. CDR3 residues: CASSHQRQGDYGYTF. Here the CDR3 DNA reads TGCGCCAGCAGCCATCAACGACAGGGGGACTATGGCTACACCTTC.

Regarding this clone: This may arise from a read error, as a much more abundant clone is one base away. Other DNA sequences of this sample code for an identical CDR3. The chain links TRBV6-4 to TRBJ2-3, with 10 positions matching TRBD2. Per germline, CDR1 MRHNA and CDR2 SNTAGT. This CDR3 has 15 amino acids. Trimming cost V 0 bases and J 3 bases; bases outside gene matches: 0. The CDR3 DNA is TGTGCCAGCAGTGACTCTAGCGGGGGGACAGATACGCAGTATTTT. Encoded protein: CASSDSSGGTDTQYF.

The V gene is TRBV19, the J gene TRBJ1-5; D unresolved. CDR1 and CDR2 from the germline V gene are LNHDA and SQIVND (reference sequence). V was cut by 5 bases and J by 6 bases, with 17 bases left in between. The CDR3 covers 15 residues. CDR3 residues: CASSRWAGQGQPQHF. The CDR3 DNA follows: TGTGCCAGTAGTCGGTGGGCAGGCCAAGGTCAGCCCCAGCATTTT.

The chain couples TRBV12-5 to TRBJ1-1, with D unresolved. Deletions cut 7 bases from V and 3 bases from J, with 12 bases between. There are 13 residues in the CDR3. The V gene's germline CDR1 is LGHNT and CDR2 FRNRAP. CDR3: CASAADTYTEAFF. CDR3 coding DNA: TGTGCTAGTGCCGCTGACACATACACTGAAGCTTTCTTT.

This rearrangement joins TRBV6-5 to TRBJ1-3; D remains unclear. V was shortened by 4 bases and J by 0 bases, with 10 bases between the two germline ends. The CDR3 sequence is 15 residues long. The germline CDR1 and CDR2 sequences are MNHEY and SVGAGI. For the CDR3, the DNA is TGTGCCAGCAGTTTCTCGTCCGACTCTGGAAACACCATATATTTT. Its translation: CASSFSSDSGNTIYF.

V and J are TRBV29-1 and TRBJ1-1; no firm D call. Germline CDR1 SQVTM, CDR2 ANQGSEA. The germline V and J ends were trimmed by 3 bases and 0 bases, with 2 bases remaining between them. The CDR3 consists of 11 residues. Here the CDR3 DNA reads TGCAGCGTTGACGTGAACACTGAAGCTTTCTTT. It translates to CSVDVNTEAFF.

The chain links TRBV15 to TRBJ1-2; 7 nucleotides match TRBD1. Trimming at V came to 5 bases and at J to 5 bases, leaving 5 bases not matched to a gene. CDR1 and CDR2 (germline): LNHNV, YYDKDF (reference sequence). This CDR3 contains 13 residues. DNA for the CDR3: TGTGCCACCAGCGGATCAGGGGGTTATGGCTACACCTTC. It yields the protein CATSGSGGYGYTF.

This chain uses TRBV10-1 with TRBJ2-1, with D perhaps matching TRBD2 (5 bases). V was trimmed by 2 bases and J by 0 bases, leaving 11 bases between them. The CDR3 contains 16 residues. Germline assignment: CDR1 WNHNN and CDR2 SYGVQD (reference sequence). CDR3 sequence (DNA): TGCGCCAGCAGTGAGAAGGCTAGCCTCTCCTACAATGAGCAGTTCTTC. The encoded protein is CASSEKASLSYNEQFF.

The chain has TRBV7-2 and TRBJ1-1; D ambiguous. The CDR3 loop spans 13 amino acids. V was shortened by 2 bases and J by 3 bases, with 7 bases between the two germline ends. Germline CDR1 is SGHTA and CDR2 is FQGNSA. The CDR3 region is CASSLSGDTEAFF. In nucleotides, the CDR3 is TGTGCCAGCAGCTTAAGTGGGGACACTGAAGCTTTCTTT.

The rearrangement joins TRBV19 to TRBJ1-5, with 8 bases lining up with TRBD1. V lost 7 bases and J lost 2; bases outside the gene matches: 7. The CDR3 consists of 15 residues. Germline V gene lookup returns CDR1 LNHDA and CDR2 SQIVND (reference sequence). CDR3 nucleotides: TGTGCCAGTATCCCCAGCAGGGGGCGCAATCAGCCCCAGCATTTT. It translates to CASIPSRGRNQPQHF.

The rearrangement links TRBV27 to TRBJ2-5; 7 bases fit TRBD1. Per germline, CDR1 MNHEY and CDR2 SMNVEV (reference sequence). After removal of 2 bases from V and 5 bases from J, the junction contained 14 bases not matched to a gene. The CDR3 extends over 17 amino acids. The CDR3 DNA is TGTGCCAGCAGTTTAAGCATCGGCACAGGGGCAGACGAGACCCAGTACTTC. Protein: CASSLSIGTGADETQYF.